This T cell receptor beta chain derives from a study of blood T cell repertoires in COVID-19. The V end was cut by 7 bases, the J end by 1 base, with 13 bases between. Germline lookup yields CDR1 LNHDA and CDR2 SQIVND (reference sequence). The CDR3 has 14 residues. This clone has more than one count but fewer than ten. Using immunoSEQ multiplex PCR, the repertoire was profiled, and TCRdb retains in-frame clones only, with some absent. This repertoire shows fewer than 200,000 clones, around 80% found once; its top ten account for approximately 7.1%. This receptor was obtained from a human donor in a cohort sampled during active COVID-19. The chain couples TRBV19 to TRBJ1-1; no definite D call. The specimen sequenced was peripheral blood. CDR3 nucleotide sequence: TGTGCCAGTATTGAGGGCGGTGAGAACACTGAAGCTTTCTTT. Protein: CASIEGGENTEAFF.